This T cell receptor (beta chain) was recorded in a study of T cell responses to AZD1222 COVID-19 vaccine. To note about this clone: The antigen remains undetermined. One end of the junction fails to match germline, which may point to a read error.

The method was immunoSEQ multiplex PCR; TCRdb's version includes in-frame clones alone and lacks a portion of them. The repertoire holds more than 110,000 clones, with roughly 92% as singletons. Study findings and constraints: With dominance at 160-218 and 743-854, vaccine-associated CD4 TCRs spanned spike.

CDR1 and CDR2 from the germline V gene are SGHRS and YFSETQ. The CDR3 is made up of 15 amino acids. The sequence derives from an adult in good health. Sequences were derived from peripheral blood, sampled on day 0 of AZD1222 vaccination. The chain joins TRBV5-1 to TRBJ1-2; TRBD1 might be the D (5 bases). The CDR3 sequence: CASTLDTPRVDGYTF. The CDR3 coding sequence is TGCGCCAGCACCTTGGACACCCCAAGAGTTGATGGCTACACCTTC.